This T cell receptor beta chain was profiled in a study of T-cell reconstitution after alpha-beta-depleted transplantation in children. V was pared by 4 bases and J by 6 bases, with 14 bases between. CDR1 and CDR2 (germline): SGHDT, YYEEEE. This CDR3 spans 14 amino acids. A TCRbeta library incorporating unique molecular identifiers was prepared. TCRdb independently ran MiXCR on the PCR reads; one entry per CDR3 protein. The table has some 290,000 distinct CDR3 sequences, approximately 9.6% seen once. This TCR was recovered from a human donor who donated a stem cell graft to a child with SCID. The sample here was PBMCs from the stem cell graft donor, taken from the stem cell graft. The V and J genes are TRBV5-6 and TRBJ2-1; D is unclear. This CDR3 is CASSDGPLCNEQFF. In DNA form, the CDR3 reads TGTGCCAGCAGCGACGGGCCCCTCTGCAATGAGCAGTTCTTC. Full variable domain (rest looked up from reference TRBV5-6 and TRBJ2-1): DAGVTQSPTHLIKTRGQQVTLRCSPKSGHDTVSWYQQALGQGPQFIFQYYEEEERQRGNFPDRFSGHQFPNYSSELNVNALLLGDSALYLCASSDGPLCNEQFFGPGTRLTVL.